The 11 T cell receptor beta chains in this list originate from one sample, sequenced in a study of cytomegalovirus exposure and HLA in healthy donors. Both 60 Vbeta primers and 13 Jbeta primers went into the PCR. Assay used: immunoSEQ multiplex PCR; TCRdb lists only in-frame clones, some missing. The table lists approximately 92,000 clones. The specimen sequenced was PBMCs. These receptors were obtained from a woman in her twenties or thirties in good health and CMV-seronegative.

The rearrangement links TRBV5-6 to TRBJ1-3; D remains ambiguous. This CDR3 contains 12 residues. From germline, CDR1 is SGHDT and CDR2 YYEEEE. The germline V and J ends were trimmed by 3 bases and 4 bases, with 5 bases remaining between them. The CDR3 nucleotides are TGTGCCAGCAGCTCCCAAGGAAACACCATATATTTT. Its protein product is CASSSQGNTIYF.

The V and J genes are TRBV6-5 and TRBJ2-7; D is uncertain. The length of the CDR3 is 13 residues. Looked up from germline, CDR1 is MNHEY and CDR2 is SVGAGI. Trimming pared 0 bases from V and 1 base from J, leaving 4 bases between. This CDR3 is CASSYSESYEQYF. The CDR3 nucleotides read TGTGCCAGCAGTTACTCCGAGTCCTACGAGCAGTACTTC.

The V call is TRBV10-3, the J call TRBJ1-2, with 9 bases fitting TRBD1. This CDR3 has 12 residues. CDR1 and CDR2 (germline): ENHRY, SYGVKD. The J segment lost 7 bases and the V segment lost 10 bases, leaving 7 bases of the junction unmatched. CDR3 protein: CATTDRGAGYTF. The CDR3 DNA reads TGTGCCACCACAGACAGGGGGGCTGGCTACACCTTC.

The rearrangement links TRBV5-1 to TRBJ2-1; TRBD1 matches 9 bases. Germline values: CDR1 SGHRS, CDR2 YFSETQ. This CDR3 spans 14 amino acids. Losses at the gene ends were 2 bases for V and 8 bases for J; bases not matched to a gene: 5. The CDR3 DNA sequence: TGCGCCAGCAGCTTAGGGGACAGGGCCCATGAGCAGTTCTTC. Protein sequence: CASSLGDRAHEQFF. The whole variable domain, filled in from reference TRBV5-1 and TRBJ2-1, reads KAGVTQTPRYLIKTRGQQVTLSCSPISGHRSVSWYQQTPGQGLQFLFEYFSETQRNKGNFPGRFSGRQFSNSRSEMNVSTLELGDSALYLCASSLGDRAHEQFFGPGTRLTVL.

V usage is TRBV6-1 and J usage is TRBJ2-5, with TRBD2 identical over 10 bases. The CDR3 sequence is 15 residues long. The V gene end was trimmed by 6 bases and the J gene end by 0 bases; junction bases not matched to a gene: 4. CDR1 and CDR2 from the germline V gene are MNHNS and SASEGT. The CDR3 sequence is CASRAGLAYQETQYF. CDR3 coding DNA: TGTGCCAGCAGAGCGGGACTAGCGTACCAAGAGACCCAGTACTTC.

This rearrangement joins TRBV4-2 to TRBJ2-1; D perhaps matches TRBD2 (5 bases). This CDR3 comprises 16 residues. The germline CDR1 and CDR2 sequences are LGHNA and YNFKEQ. The germline V and J ends were trimmed by 5 bases and 6 bases, with 20 bases remaining between them. The CDR3 is CASSADVGRVGNEQFF. CDR3 nucleotide sequence: TGTGCCAGCAGCGCTGATGTGGGGAGAGTCGGCAATGAGCAGTTCTTC.

The V and J genes are TRBV19 and TRBJ1-4; no definite D call. V lost 2 bases to trimming and J lost 6 bases, with 10 bases between them. The CDR3 totals 14 residues. Germline assignment: CDR1 LNHDA and CDR2 SQIVND (reference sequence). In DNA form, the CDR3 reads TGTGCCAGTAGTATAACGGGATCTGATGAAAAACTGTTTTTT. Protein sequence: CASSITGSDEKLFF.

V usage is TRBV30 and J usage is TRBJ2-7; D ambiguous. The CDR3 length is 13 residues. Germline V gene sequence: CDR1 GTSNPN, CDR2 SVGIG (reference sequence). The V end was cut by 0 bases, the J end by 3 bases, with 9 bases between. The CDR3 nucleotides are TGTGCCTGGAGTGTACCCGGTTACTACGAGCAGTACTTC. Translated, it gives CAWSVPGYYEQYF.

V gene TRBV6-6 combines with J gene TRBJ2-7; 8 nucleotides agree with TRBD1. Unmatched junction bases numbered 14, after V lost 7 bases and J lost 3 bases. The germline gives CDR1 MNHNY, CDR2 SVGAGI (reference sequence). CDR3 size: 16 residues. As DNA, the CDR3 is TGTGCCAGCACAGCGCGGCCCGGGACAGGTGACTACGAGCAGTACTTC. It is translated as CASTARPGTGDYEQYF.

Remarks on this clone: Distinct nucleotide sequences in the sample also encode this CDR3. CDR3 DNA: TGTGCTGGCTCACGGAGGGCCGTCTATAATTCACCCCTCCACTTT. It codes for CAGSRRAVYNSPLHF. The J gene is TRBJ1-6, the V gene TRBV2; D call uncertain. In germline, CDR1 is SNHLY, CDR2 FYNNEI. CDR3 length: 15 amino acids.

The genes are TRBV2 and TRBJ2-5; a possible D gene is TRBD1 (6 bases). The V gene's germline CDR1 is SNHLY and CDR2 FYNNEI. This CDR3 comprises 11 residues. The germline V and J ends were trimmed by 11 bases and 3 bases, with 10 bases remaining between them. CDR3 nucleotide sequence: TGTGCCGGATCAGGGGAAGAGACCCAGTACTTC. Amino acids: CAGSGEETQYF.